There are many counts of the clone carrying this TCR beta chain. Amplified regions were TCR beta CDR3 sequences from RNA transcripts. First-round RT-PCR with HTBI primers amplified the TCR CDR3 region. TCRdb re-called the multiplex PCR reads with MiXCR, one entry per CDR3 protein. The sample yields fewer than 900,000 distinct CDR3 sequences, about 19% seen once. Blood dates from first hyperthyroidism diagnosis, before any ophthalmopathy symptoms. Around 10 ml fresh peripheral blood yielded the PBMCs. Germline V gene lookup returns CDR1 DFQATT and CDR2 SNEGSKA (reference sequence). The CDR3 spans 12 residues. V shed 6 bases and J shed 9 bases, with 15 bases lying between them. This record belongs to a study of T cells in Graves' hyperthyroidism and ophthalmopathy. About the research overall: Initial diagnosis, before any treatment, was when peripheral blood was collected.

The source of this sequence is a woman aged 45-60 years with Graves' hyperthyroidism that later progressed to Graves' ophthalmopathy. J is TRBJ2-1 and V is TRBV20-1, with a weak D call TRBD2 (5 bases). The sequencing sample was made of blood. The CDR3 loop is CSAIIEGSEQFF. The DNA for the CDR3 is TGCAGTGCCATCATTGAGGGTTCTGAGCAGTTCTTC.